This passage covers 12 T cell receptor beta chains from one sample sequenced in a study of blood T cell repertoires in COVID-19. The repertoire was sequenced with immunoSEQ multiplex PCR; TCRdb's copy has only in-frame clones and lacks some. The profile shows about 100,000 clones, around 88% of them singletons. Sequencing was carried out using peripheral blood. Receptor source: a human donor in a cohort sampled during active COVID-19.

The chain links TRBV10-3 to TRBJ1-3, with a possible D match to TRBD1 (6 bases). V was pared by 0 bases and J by 0 bases, with 12 bases between. The germline V gene encodes CDR1 ENHRY and CDR2 SYGVKD. The CDR3 length is 17 residues. CDR3 coding DNA: TGTGCCATCAGTGAGTCGGGTGGGACAAACTCTGGAAACACCATATATTTT. Translated: CAISESGGTNSGNTIYF.

The CDR3 loop reads CASSLTGDTGELFF. In DNA form, the CDR3 reads TGTGCCAGCAGCTTAACGGGAGACACCGGGGAGCTGTTTTTT. The chain has TRBV7-3 and TRBJ2-2; D possibly corresponds to TRBD2 (5 bases). The CDR3 is made up of 14 amino acids. V lost 0 bases, J lost 3 bases, and 5 bases lay in between. CDR1 SGHTA and CDR2 FQGTGA come from the germline V gene.

The chain carries TRBV5-4 and TRBJ2-5; a weak D match, TRBD1 (6 bases). From germline, CDR1 is SGHNT and CDR2 YYREEE (reference sequence). The CDR3 consists of 15 residues. V was shortened by 3 bases and J by 0 bases, with 12 bases between the two germline ends. CDR3 sequence: CASSSEHRDQETQYF. CDR3 DNA sequence: TGTGCCAGCAGCTCCGAACACAGGGACCAAGAGACCCAGTACTTC.

The chain couples TRBV30 to TRBJ1-5, with unresolved D. Germline values: CDR1 GTSNPN, CDR2 SVGIG (reference sequence). This CDR3 region has 13 residues. V was shortened by 4 bases and J by 7 bases, with 14 bases between the two germline ends. The CDR3 sequence: CAWTTGYGQPQHF. The CDR3, as DNA: TGTGCCTGGACCACCGGGTACGGACAGCCCCAGCATTTT.

V gene TRBV5-1 combines with J gene TRBJ2-2; TRBD1 aligns across 8 bases. The CDR3 has 14 amino acids. Germline-derived CDR1 and CDR2 are SGHRS and YFSETQ. Trimming removed 2 bases from V and 5 bases from J; junction bases left unmatched: 2. The CDR3: CASSLRQGTGELFF. CDR3 nucleotide sequence: TGCGCCAGCAGCTTAAGACAGGGGACCGGGGAGCTGTTTTTT.

The chain employs TRBV9 and TRBJ2-2; TRBD2 matches 10 bases. CDR1 is SGDLS, CDR2 YYNGEE, per germline. V lost 4 bases and J lost 0; bases outside the gene matches: 3. The CDR3 runs 16 residues. The CDR3, as DNA: TGTGCCAGCAGCCTCGGACTAGCGGCGAACACCGGGGAGCTGTTTTTT. Translating it yields CASSLGLAANTGELFF.

This chain joins TRBV12-2 and TRBJ2-7; no check of the table's D call, TRBD2, against the DNA was made. TRBV12-2 is assigned pseudogene status. CDR3 length: 15 residues. The CDR3 DNA reads as TGTGCAAGTCGCTTAGCGGGACTAGAGGCCTACGAGCAGTACTTC. Its translation is CASRLAGLEAYEQYF.

Only one count was recorded for this clone. The chain employs TRBV5-6 and TRBJ1-6; D ambiguous. The CDR3 loop spans 14 amino acids. Trimming shortened V by 0 bases and J by 10 bases, and 11 bases separated the two germline ends. Per germline, CDR1 SGHDT and CDR2 YYEEEE. Written as DNA, the CDR3 is TGTGCCAGCAGCTTGGTTCAGACTGGATCACCCCTCCACTTT. Its protein is CASSLVQTGSPLHF.

The chain employs TRBV3-1 (or the pseudogene TRBV3-2) and TRBJ2-1; no clear D gene. The V gene lost 1 base and the J gene lost 0 bases, with 4 bases spanning the gap. This CDR3 has 14 residues. The germline V gene has CDR1 LGHDT and CDR2 YNNKEL (reference sequence). CDR3 protein: CASSQVGSYNEQFF. The CDR3 DNA sequence: TGTGCCAGCAGCCAAGTCGGCTCCTACAATGAGCAGTTCTTC.

The rearrangement uses TRBV28 and TRBJ2-1, with 10 bases identical to TRBD2. With 7 bases clipped from V and 4 bases from J, the junction kept 7 bases outside the gene matches. CDR3 length: 15 residues. Per the germline V gene, CDR1 is MDHEN and CDR2 is SYDVKM. The CDR3 region is CASTMETSGYNEQFF. The CDR3 DNA reads as TGTGCCAGCACGATGGAGACTAGCGGGTACAATGAGCAGTTCTTC.

The chain carries TRBV5-1 and TRBJ2-5; 8 nucleotides match TRBD2. From germline, CDR1 is SGHRS and CDR2 YFSETQ. The CDR3 totals 13 residues. After removal of 4 bases from V and 1 base from J, the junction contained 0 bases not matched to a gene. The DNA for the CDR3 is TGCGCCAGCAGCCGGGGGGGCCAAGAGACCCAGTACTTC. Translation gives CASSRGGQETQYF. The full variable domain, its missing parts supplied by reference TRBV5-1 and TRBJ2-5, is KAGVTQTPRYLIKTRGQQVTLSCSPISGHRSVSWYQQTPGQGLQFLFEYFSETQRNKGNFPGRFSGRQFSNSRSEMNVSTLELGDSALYLCASSRGGQETQYFGPGTRLLVL.

V usage is TRBV4-1 and J usage is TRBJ1-6; 7 bases map to TRBD1. CDR1 and CDR2 from the germline V gene are MGHRA and YSYEKL. V was clipped by 4 bases and J by 4 bases; unmatched bases: 4. The CDR3 extends over 15 amino acids. CDR3: CASSRDRAYNSPLHF. Here the CDR3 DNA reads TGCGCCAGCAGCCGAGACAGGGCTTATAATTCACCCCTCCACTTT.